The 28 T cell receptor beta chains reported below all come from one sample, sequenced in a study of shared clonotypes between healthy human individuals. The protocol was immunoSEQ multiplex PCR, while the TCRdb copy is restricted to in-frame clones and leaves out a portion. The sample contains more than 550,000 clones, roughly 72% of which appear only once. The sequenced sample was memory CD4+ T cells sorted from blood. The subset here: CD45RA-negative fraction. Receptor source: a woman aged 25 to 45 in good health.

This clone was observed a few times. This sample also contains other DNA sequences that code for the same CDR3. The J gene is TRBJ1-2, the V gene TRBV28; D is possibly TRBD1 (5 bases). V gave up 6 bases and J gave up 8 bases, with 10 bases separating them. The CDR3 is 11 amino acids. Looked up from germline, CDR1 is MDHEN and CDR2 is SYDVKM. The CDR3 protein is CASSRTGGYTF. In nucleotides, the CDR3 is TGTGCCAGCAGCCGAACAGGAGGCTACACCTTC.

CDR3: CASRAGTSGRGGFHEQYF. In nucleotides, the CDR3 is TGTGCCAGCAGAGCCGGGACTAGCGGGAGAGGGGGTTTCCACGAGCAGTACTTC. The chain couples TRBV2 to TRBJ2-7; 14 bases are a match to TRBD2. V trimming: 6 bases; J trimming: 5 bases; junction bases outside the gene matches: 15. The germline gives CDR1 SNHLY, CDR2 FYNNEI. The CDR3 has 18 residues.

This clone has a single count. The chain uses TRBV27 and TRBJ1-5, with 7 bases aligning to TRBD1. The CDR3 has 14 amino acids. Germline-derived CDR1 and CDR2 are MNHEY and SMNVEV (reference sequence). Losses at the gene ends were 3 bases for V and 4 bases for J; bases not matched to a gene: 3. CDR3: CASSLTGWNQPQHF. The CDR3 region has the DNA TGTGCCAGCAGTTTGACAGGGTGGAATCAGCCCCAGCATTTT.

The V call is TRBV4-1, the J call TRBJ1-2, with 11 bases identical to TRBD1. Germline trimming cut 6 bases from V and 7 bases from J; bases unmatched to any gene: 10. The length of the CDR3 is 15 residues. CDR1 and CDR2 from the germline V gene are MGHRA and YSYEKL. The CDR3 DNA is TGCGCCAGCAGTACACCGGGACAGGGGGTGGGTGGCTACACCTTC. It yields the protein CASSTPGQGVGGYTF.

The V gene is TRBV10-3, the J gene TRBJ2-5; 8 bases match TRBD2. The V gene's germline CDR1 is ENHRY and CDR2 SYGVKD. J was trimmed by 3 bases and V by 5 bases; bases with no gene match: 2. This CDR3 has 13 amino acids. This CDR3 reads CAISPGGKETQYF. For the CDR3, the DNA is TGTGCCATCAGTCCGGGAGGGAAAGAGACCCAGTACTTC.

V usage is TRBV5-1 and J usage is TRBJ2-2; a weak D match, TRBD1 (5 bases). V dropped 1 base and J dropped 5 bases, with 12 bases sitting between them. From germline, CDR1 is SGHRS and CDR2 YFSETQ. This CDR3 region has 15 residues. CDR3 in amino acids: CASSLSPGNTGELFF. The CDR3 bases are TGCGCCAGCAGCTTGAGTCCAGGGAATACCGGGGAGCTGTTTTTT.

V and J are TRBV11-2 and TRBJ2-1; 7 nucleotides agree with TRBD2. V lost 5 bases and J lost 7; bases outside the gene matches: 14. Germline V gene data show CDR1 as SGHAT and CDR2 as FQNNGV. This CDR3 is built from 16 residues. The CDR3 sequence is CASSPWDSGEGNEQFF. In nucleotides, the CDR3 is TGTGCCAGCAGCCCGTGGGACTCCGGGGAGGGTAATGAGCAGTTCTTC. Together with reference TRBV11-2 and TRBJ2-1, the CDR3 gives the full variable domain: EAGVAQSPRYKIIEKRQSVAFWCNPISGHATLYWYQQILGQGPKLLIQFQNNGVVDDSQLPKDRFSAERLKGVDSTLKIQPAKLEDSAVYLCASSPWDSGEGNEQFFGPGTRLTVL.

This clone showed up many times. This chain joins TRBV9 and TRBJ1-1, with D possibly TRBD1 on 5 matching bases. CDR3 length: 16 amino acids. Trimming took 4 bases from V and 7 from J, leaving 23 bases between them. Per the germline V gene, CDR1 is SGDLS and CDR2 is YYNGEE. The CDR3 protein is CASSFISGGVSDEAFF. CDR3 sequence (DNA): TGTGCCAGCAGCTTCATTTCGGGGGGAGTCTCGGATGAAGCTTTCTTT.

The chain couples TRBV9 to TRBJ2-7; D perhaps matches TRBD1 (5 bases). CDR1 and CDR2 from the germline V gene are SGDLS and YYNGEE. V lost 4 bases and J lost 0, with 14 bases in between. This CDR3 spans 15 amino acids. DNA of the CDR3: TGTGCCAGCAGCTTGGGGCCATTTTTCTCCTACGAGCAGTACTTC. Translation gives CASSLGPFFSYEQYF.

The chain carries TRBV11-2 and TRBJ2-3, with TRBD2 identical over 8 bases. In germline, CDR1 is SGHAT, CDR2 FQNNGV. This CDR3 has 18 amino acids. The V gene end was trimmed by 2 bases and the J gene end by 1 base; junction bases not matched to a gene: 11. The CDR3 coding sequence is TGTGCCAGCAGCTTACGAACCGCCTATAGCGGGGGCACAGATACGCAGTATTTT. Translated: CASSLRTAYSGGTDTQYF. The full variable domain, its missing parts supplied by reference TRBV11-2 and TRBJ2-3, is EAGVAQSPRYKIIEKRQSVAFWCNPISGHATLYWYQQILGQGPKLLIQFQNNGVVDDSQLPKDRFSAERLKGVDSTLKIQPAKLEDSAVYLCASSLRTAYSGGTDTQYFGPGTRLTVL.

As to this clone: The same CDR3 can be traced to other DNA sequences in this sample. This chain links TRBV7-9 with TRBJ2-5; D uncertain. Deletions cut 0 bases from V and 3 bases from J, with 8 bases between. Germline assignment: CDR1 SEHNR and CDR2 FQNEAQ (reference sequence). The CDR3 is 14 residues long. The CDR3 DNA is TGTGCCAGCAGCTTAGCGGGTGGCAAAGAGACCCAGTACTTC. This translates into CASSLAGGKETQYF.

The chain has TRBV18 and TRBJ1-2; D remains unclear. Trimming left V 5 bases short and J 6 bases short, with 13 bases between. CDR1 is KGHSH and CDR2 is LQKENI in the germline V gene. The CDR3 covers 13 residues. The chain's CDR3 is CASSGLESHGYTF. CDR3 bases: TGTGCCAGCTCAGGGCTTGAGTCCCATGGCTACACCTTC.

The rearrangement links TRBV13 to TRBJ1-2; no clear D gene. This CDR3 is built from 11 residues. Germline V gene sequence: CDR1 PRHDT, CDR2 FYEKMQ (reference sequence). V was shortened by 6 bases and J by 7 bases, with 9 bases between the two germline ends. The CDR3 is CASSDITGYTF. CDR3 in DNA: TGTGCCAGCAGTGATATTACTGGCTACACCTTC.

This chain links TRBV5-4 with TRBJ2-5; 8 nucleotides match TRBD2. The CDR3 runs 13 residues. Looked up from germline, CDR1 is SGHNT and CDR2 is YYREEE (reference sequence). The junction had 2 bases not matched to a gene; V was cut back by 6 bases and J by 1 base. The CDR3, as DNA: TGTGCCAGCACGGGGGGGGTCCAAGAGACCCAGTACTTC. Translating it yields CASTGGVQETQYF.

The chain uses TRBV15 and TRBJ2-2; 7 positions agree with TRBD2. CDR1 LNHNV and CDR2 YYDKDF come from the germline V gene (reference sequence). The J segment lost 0 bases and the V segment lost 4 bases, leaving 2 bases of the junction unmatched. The CDR3 is 15 residues long. The chain's CDR3 is CATSIRGANTGELFF. The CDR3 DNA reads as TGTGCCACCAGCATTCGGGGGGCGAACACCGGGGAGCTGTTTTTT.

This clone came up once. The chain employs TRBV28 and TRBJ1-4; 9 nucleotides agree with TRBD1. Trimming took 6 bases from V and 8 from J; bases not matched to a gene: 10. The CDR3 is 15 amino acids. Germline loops: CDR1 MDHEN, CDR2 SYDVKM. CDR3 sequence reads: CASRKPGTGLEKLFF. Written as DNA, the CDR3 is TGTGCCAGCAGGAAACCCGGGACAGGGCTAGAAAAACTGTTTTTT.

The chain has TRBV28 and TRBJ2-2, with 7 bases fitting TRBD2. CDR1 is MDHEN, CDR2 SYDVKM, per germline. This CDR3 has 16 amino acids. With 3 bases clipped from V and 3 bases from J, the junction kept 7 bases outside the gene matches. CDR3 nucleotides: TGTGCCAGCAGTTTGACCGGGACTACCGACACCGGGGAGCTGTTTTTT. Residues: CASSLTGTTDTGELFF.

V is TRBV30 and J is TRBJ1-4; the match to TRBD1 covers 9 bases. CDR3 size: 17 residues. CDR1 and CDR2 (germline): GTSNPN, SVGIG (reference sequence). Unmatched junction bases numbered 8, after V lost 3 bases and J lost 0 bases. CDR3 loop: CAWSPGQGKPTNEKLFF. The CDR3, as DNA: TGTGCCTGGAGCCCGGGACAGGGAAAACCAACTAATGAAAAACTGTTTTTT.

About this clone: Mismatch with germline at one junction end may stem from a read error. Other DNA sequences within the sample encode an identical CDR3. The CDR3 DNA sequence: TGTGCCAGCAGCTTGGGGTTAACGGATACGCAGTACTTT. Translation: CASSLGLTDTQYF. The chain joins TRBV11-2 to TRBJ2-3; D gene ambiguous. The CDR3 consists of 13 residues. The germline V gene has CDR1 SGHAT and CDR2 FQNNGV.

This clone was observed at least ten times. As DNA, the CDR3 is TGCGCCAGCAGTGCCTATGAGCTCGAGCAGTTCTTC. Its protein is CASSAYELEQFF. The chain couples TRBV10-1 to TRBJ2-1; D is unresolved. The germline gives CDR1 WNHNN, CDR2 SYGVQD (reference sequence). The V end was cut by 4 bases, the J end by 10 bases, with 11 bases between. The CDR3 is 12 amino acids.

This sequence joins TRBV5-1 and TRBJ2-2; TRBD2 matches 11 bases. There are 18 residues in the CDR3. Germline V gene lookup returns CDR1 SGHRS and CDR2 YFSETQ. The ends lost 0 bases at V and 6 bases at J; junction bases unmatched: 10. CDR3 residues: CASSLATYSGRAPGELFF. As DNA, the CDR3 is TGCGCCAGCAGCTTGGCCACATATAGCGGGAGGGCCCCCGGGGAGCTGTTTTTT.

The chain combines TRBV6-1 with TRBJ1-4; D uncertain. Germline values: CDR1 MNHNS, CDR2 SASEGT. With 4 bases removed from V and 8 bases from J, the gap between germline ends came to 11 bases. This CDR3 comprises 13 residues. The CDR3, as DNA: TGTGCCAGCAGTGCCGTAACGGGGGAAAAACTGTTTTTT. It encodes CASSAVTGEKLFF.

In its sample, this clone was seen a few times. Other DNA variants within this sample encode the same CDR3. The CDR3 sequence is CASSPPGSNQPQHF. CDR3 nucleotides: TGTGCCAGCAGCCCACCAGGTAGCAATCAGCCCCAGCATTTT. The V call is TRBV7-2, the J call TRBJ1-5, with D uncertain. The V and J ends lost 5 bases and 0 bases respectively, with 8 bases between them. The germline V gene has CDR1 SGHTA and CDR2 FQGNSA. CDR3 size: 14 residues.

This clone was picked up one time. The rearrangement joins TRBV28 to TRBJ2-7; TRBD2 is a possible D gene (5 bases). Germline V gene sequence: CDR1 MDHEN, CDR2 SYDVKM. Trimming removed 5 bases from V and 4 bases from J, with 21 bases in between. CDR3 size: 16 residues. As DNA, the CDR3 is TGTGCCAGCAGTCTACCCGGACTCATTTCCCATTACGAGCAGTACTTC. It specifies CASSLPGLISHYEQYF.

Turning to this clone: At one end, the junction sequence differs from germline, possibly due to a read error. The rearrangement uses TRBV7-3 and TRBJ2-1, with 8 bases that match TRBD2. Germline-derived CDR1 and CDR2 are SGHTA and FQGTGA. The CDR3 spans 12 residues. The CDR3 DNA reads as TGTGCCAGCAGCCTTCCTGGGACTAGTCTCCTCTTC. As protein: CASSLPGTSLLF.

This clone was observed a few times. The J gene is TRBJ2-3, the V gene TRBV6-6; possibly TRBD1 or TRBD2 for D (5 bases each). The CDR3 covers 15 residues. CDR1 and CDR2 from the germline V gene are MNHNY and SVGAGI (reference sequence). The V end was cut by 6 bases, the J end by 3 bases, with 16 bases between. This CDR3 reads CASRPTGTRTDTQYF. CDR3 bases: TGTGCCAGCAGACCCACCGGGACCCGTACAGATACGCAGTATTTT.

The rearrangement links TRBV9 to TRBJ1-1, with D maybe TRBD1 (5 bases). The length of the CDR3 is 15 residues. Germline V gives CDR1 SGDLS, CDR2 YYNGEE. Between the trimmed V and J ends, which lost 0 bases and 4 bases, there was a span of 13 bases. For the CDR3, the DNA is TGTGCCAGCAGCGTAGAGGGAACGGGGGTCACTGAAGCTTTCTTT. It is translated as CASSVEGTGVTEAFF.

This chain connects TRBV28 to TRBJ2-7, with 11 bases matching TRBD1. V lost 6 bases, J lost 6 bases, and 7 bases stayed unmatched. Germline V gene data show CDR1 as MDHEN and CDR2 as SYDVKM. CDR3 size: 14 residues. Here the CDR3 reads CASRKGTGGFEQYF. Written as DNA, the CDR3 is TGTGCCAGCAGAAAGGGGACAGGGGGGTTCGAGCAGTACTTC.